This entry lists 2 T cell receptor beta chains sequenced from one sample in a study of molecular identifiers for immune sequencing clone quantification (dated by TCRdb to 2016 to 2019). Library method: PCR. The sequencer was a NextSeq 500. Using fastp at Q25 and MiXCR, TCRdb reprocessed the public reads and kept productive beta chains. Rows are combined by CDR3 protein, so each entry shows the most common genes and DNA. A total of under 600,000 distinct CDR3 sequences appear in this sample, around 23% of them only once. Approximately 0.8% of the sample comes from the top ten. What was sequenced was naive CD8+ T cells from blood, with Jurkat cell RNA spiked in. What the cell subset or site label conveys for this sample: FACS-sorted CD8+CD4-CCR7+CD45RA+ naive T cells. These TCRs come from a human donor in good health. Some libraries in this study had Jurkat cell RNA spiked in.

In regard to this clonotype: A much bigger clone sits one base away, suggesting this may be a read error. The chain recombines TRBV7-2 with TRBJ2-1, with 8 bases identical to TRBD2. The germline V gene encodes CDR1 SGHTA and CDR2 FQGNSA. This CDR3 is built from 13 residues. The CDR3 loop is CASSAGLANGQFF. Here the CDR3 DNA reads TGTGCCAGCAGCGCCGGACTAGCCAATGGGCAGTTCTTC.

Comment on this clonotype: A junction end diverges from the germline sequence, so it may reflect a read error. The V gene is TRBV2, the J gene TRBJ2-5, with D maybe TRBD2 (5 bases). The germline V gene has CDR1 SNHLY and CDR2 FYNNEI. The CDR3 is 13 amino acids. The CDR3: CASSGYGEEPQHF. In DNA form, the CDR3 reads TGTGCCAGCTCGGGGTACGGGGAAGAGCCCCAGCACTTC.